Described below is a single TCR beta chain sequence and its context. The antigen is not known. The data were produced by immunoSEQ multiplex PCR, yet TCRdb's version contains in-frame clones alone and is incomplete. This table has more than 20,000 clones, around 81% appearing once. This entry comes from a study of STAT5B mutations in CD4+ large granular lymphocyte leukemia. Study-level background: Among healthy controls, a particular HLA allele went with more CDR3 'QG' motifs.

Trimming cost V 8 bases and J 5 bases, with 7 bases left between them. The germline V gene has CDR1 MNHNS and CDR2 SASEGT. The CDR3 runs 11 residues. Buffy coats from healthy blood donors served as controls. Study-level findings and limits: Data were not HLA-matched across samples.

This TCR was sampled from a human donor in good health. The chain recombines TRBV6-1 with TRBJ2-1; D tentatively fits TRBD1 or TRBD2 (5 bases each). The source material was CD4+ T cells from blood buffy coats. The DNA for the CDR3 is TGTGCCAGCTGGGGGAACAATGAGCAGTTCTTC. Translation gives CASWGNNEQFF.